These 3 T cell receptor beta chains share one sample of origin, sequenced in a study of shared clonotypes between healthy human individuals (dated by TCRdb to 2018 to 2021). The library was generated by the immunoSEQ multiplex PCR assay. The table comes from immuneACCESS by way of TCRdb, which keeps in-frame sequences with V and J called. Part of the clones is missing from these tables; in studies checked, under half for an unresolved V gene and the rest for unknown reasons. This sample has 2 million to 3 million clones in its table, and roughly 92% of those were observed once. The ten top clones hold over 0.12% of the sample. The sample taken for sequencing was naive CD4+ T cells sorted from blood. What the cell subset or site label conveys for this sample: CD45RA+ positively selected. The receptor source for this set is a young man in good health.

The chain recombines TRBV6-1 with TRBJ2-3, with D hard to call. The CDR3 has 15 amino acids. Trimming removed 0 bases from V and 6 bases from J, with 13 bases in between. Looked up from germline, CDR1 is MNHNS and CDR2 is SASEGT. The CDR3 DNA is TGTGCCAGCAGTGAAGCGCAGCTAGGTAGGGATACGCAGTATTTT. Translation gives CASSEAQLGRDTQYF.

This chain links TRBV5-1 with TRBJ2-5; TRBD1 might be the D (5 bases). The CDR3 has 17 amino acids. With 2 bases removed from V and 2 bases from J, the gap between germline ends came to 19 bases. Germline CDR1 SGHRS, CDR2 YFSETQ. The CDR3 is CASSLSGIRVPQETQYF. In nucleotides, the CDR3 is TGCGCCAGCAGCTTATCAGGGATCAGAGTACCTCAAGAGACCCAGTACTTC.

The table lists this clone with a count of one. V usage is TRBV19 and J usage is TRBJ1-5, with D tentatively TRBD1 (6 bases). There are 18 residues in the CDR3. The germline V gene has CDR1 LNHDA and CDR2 SQIVND (reference sequence). Trimming pared 7 bases from V and 0 bases from J, leaving 22 bases between. The CDR3 here is CASTLGGGFQLSNQPQHF. The CDR3 nucleotides are TGTGCCAGTACCCTAGGGGGGGGTTTCCAGCTTAGCAATCAGCCCCAGCATTTT. Full variable domain (missing parts from reference TRBV19 and TRBJ1-5): DGGITQSPKYLFRKEGQNVTLSCEQNLNHDAMYWYRQDPGQGLRLIYYSQIVNDFQKGDIAEGYSVSREKKESFPLTVTSAQKNPTAFYLCASTLGGGFQLSNQPQHFGDGTRLSIL.